This TCR beta chain was sequenced for a study of graft-versus-host responses after intestinal transplantation. Study background: Anti-thymocyte globulin was used for induction in all recipients, who then took tacrolimus and steroids for approximately 3 years.

Germline V gene lookup returns CDR1 SNHLY and CDR2 FYNNEI. V was clipped by 6 bases and J by 0 bases, with 12 bases between them. The CDR3 consists of 15 residues. Concerning this clone: Its antigen is unidentified.

Method: immunoSEQ multiplex PCR; TCRdb's copy keeps in-frame clones and lacks some. This table holds tens of thousands of clones, around nine tenths found once. Study-wide findings and caveats: Those patients showing graft-donor T cell macrochimerism displayed high graft-versus-host to host-versus-graft clonal ratios in allografts. Declines in HvG clones occurring early post-transplant were associated with peak circulating GvH clone levels.

The sample here was bone marrow, taken 700 to 850 days after intestinal transplantation. The rearrangement uses TRBV2 and TRBJ1-5, with D possibly matching TRBD1 (6 bases). The sequence derives from a human patient who received an intestinal transplant, so some T cells may come from the graft donor. The CDR3 DNA reads as TGTGCCAGCAGACAGGGAAGTTATAGCAATCAGCCCCAGCATTTT. It specifies CASRQGSYSNQPQHF.